The source of this TCR beta chain is a study of Ad26.COV2.S vaccination and SARS-CoV-2 variants. Study overall: The donor participated in the COV1001 trial, in its Ad26.COV2.S arm. Once, or twice with 56 days between doses, Ad26.COV2.S was given intramuscularly.

About this clone: The target antigen is unknown.

Clones were sequenced by immunoSEQ multiplex PCR, and TCRdb holds only the in-frame ones, with some missing. The sample holds roughly 320,000 clones, about 85% seen once. This CDR3 has 14 amino acids. The V gene lost 2 bases and the J gene lost 6 bases, with 14 bases spanning the gap. From germline, CDR1 is SGHDT and CDR2 YYEEEE. Sample treatment: approximately 18 received Ad26.COV2.S at low or high dose, single or two shots; 5 received placebo; per-sample allocation not given. Day 63 after the first injection of vaccine or placebo was the sampling time. Study-wide results and limits: While placebo recipients had lower spike-specific TCR breadth, vaccine recipients had more.

This sequence joins TRBV5-6 and TRBJ1-2; TRBD1 might be the D (6 bases). This TCR derives from a person aged 18-65 years who received the Ad26.COV2.S COVID-19 vaccine or a placebo. The sample here was peripheral blood, taken in a trial of Ad26.COV2.S vaccine versus placebo. This CDR3 is CASSFRQASDGYTF. DNA for the CDR3: TGTGCCAGCAGCTTCCGACAGGCTAGCGATGGCTACACCTTC.